This T cell receptor beta chain was recorded in a study of beta chain features in type 1 diabetes. Broader study findings: Shortening of TCRB CDR3s, moderate but significant, appeared in all four CD4+ subsets of Type 1 diabetes patients. Patients and controls would be equally affected if PCR favored shorter templates. VDJ junctions from patients with type 1 diabetes contained fewer insertions and more deletions. Among patients, naive, central memory and Treg TCRB repertoires appeared more similar than among healthy donors.

In regard to this clone: Its matching antigen is unknown.

V was shortened by 3 bases and J by 3 bases, with 9 bases between the two germline ends. The CDR3 sequence is 13 residues long. CDR1 LNHDA and CDR2 SQIVND come from the germline V gene (reference sequence). Expressed TCRB transcripts were sequenced because the entire RNA isolate underwent reverse transcription. Profiled with immunoSEQ multiplex PCR; TCRdb holds only in-frame clones, not every one. The data contain around 310,000 clones, roughly 14% of them singletons. Sequenced sample: naive CD4+ T cells from blood. The V gene is TRBV19, the J gene TRBJ2-7, with D possibly matching TRBD2 (5 bases). The TCR sequence derives from a woman aged 18-29 years with type 1 diabetes. CDR3 in amino acids: CASSIATNYEQYF. The CDR3 coding sequence is TGTGCCAGTAGTATTGCGACTAACTACGAGCAGTACTTC.